This T cell receptor beta chain was identified in a study of T-cell memory formation after mild COVID-19. This clonotype turned up a few times. Constant-segment primers served in 5'RACE that generated TCR alpha and TCR beta cDNA libraries bearing sample barcodes and UMIs. TCRdb redid the calling of the 5' RACE reads with MiXCR, one entry per CDR3 protein. The profile shows under 150,000 distinct CDR3 sequences, roughly 20% of them singletons. Germline V gives CDR1 SGHVS, CDR2 FNYEAQ. Trimming left V 5 bases short and J 8 bases short, with 18 bases between. This CDR3 has 15 residues. The chain recombines TRBV7-6 with TRBJ1-4; D is possibly TRBD1 (6 bases). Sequencing was done on a sample of PBMCs or a T cell subset sorted from them (not recorded which). This TCR was recovered from a man younger than 35 who had mild COVID-19 (a few samples of this study predate the infection). Cell type and time point are not known. Written as DNA, the CDR3 is TGTGCCAGCAGCCGGACGGGGGGGCAAGGAGAAAAACTGTTTTTT. It specifies CASSRTGGQGEKLFF.